The next 14 T cell receptor beta chains were all read from a single sample in a study of cytomegalovirus exposure and HLA in healthy donors. Using immunoSEQ multiplex PCR, the repertoire was profiled, and TCRdb retains in-frame clones only, with some absent. The data contain roughly 45,000 clones, 94% of them singletons. Sequencing was carried out using PBMCs. Every receptor here comes from a woman aged 18-29 years in good health and CMV-seropositive.

The rearrangement joins TRBV10-1 to TRBJ2-1; D is perhaps TRBD1 (6 bases). Germline values: CDR1 WNHNN, CDR2 SYGVQD (reference sequence). V was trimmed by 9 bases and J by 3 bases, leaving 9 bases between them. The CDR3 loop spans 12 amino acids. The CDR3 nucleotides are TGCGCCAGTGACAGGTGCTACAATGAGCAGTTCTTC. Translated: CASDRCYNEQFF.

This chain uses TRBV28 with TRBJ1-2, with D maybe TRBD1 (5 bases). V was clipped by 8 bases and J by 5 bases, with 12 bases between them. The CDR3 has 12 residues. CDR1 is MDHEN and CDR2 is SYDVKM in the germline V gene. CDR3 loop: CASAGLMYGYTF. CDR3 sequence (DNA): TGTGCCAGCGCGGGACTGATGTATGGCTACACCTTC.

The V and J genes are TRBV7-2 and TRBJ2-2, with 11 bases fitting TRBD2. After removal of 5 bases from V and 5 bases from J, the junction contained 7 bases not matched to a gene. This CDR3 is built from 16 residues. Germline-derived CDR1 and CDR2 are SGHTA and FQGNSA. The DNA for the CDR3 is TGTGCCAGCAGCCACCGACTAGCGGGAAGGACCGGGGAGCTGTTTTTT. It yields the protein CASSHRLAGRTGELFF. The full variable domain, its missing parts supplied by reference TRBV7-2 and TRBJ2-2, is GAGVSQSPSNKVTEKGKDVELRCDPISGHTALYWYRQSLGQGLEFLIYFQGNSAPDKSGLPSDRFSAERTGGSVSTLTIQRTQQEDSAVYLCASSHRLAGRTGELFFGEGSRLTVL.

This chain joins TRBV7-6 and TRBJ1-1, with D perhaps matching TRBD1 (5 bases). This CDR3 contains 18 residues. The V end lost 5 bases, the J end lost 2 bases, and 24 bases lay between the germline ends. Germline V CDR1 and CDR2: SGHVS, FNYEAQ. CDR3 sequence (DNA): TGTGCCAGCAGCCGAAAACTAGGTCGATCGGGGGTTAACACTGAAGCTTTCTTT. Translating it yields CASSRKLGRSGVNTEAFF.

This chain joins TRBV7-8 and TRBJ2-2, with 14 bases identical to TRBD2. Germline V gene sequence: CDR1 SGHVS, CDR2 FQNEAQ. V trimming: 1 base; J trimming: 6 bases; junction bases outside the gene matches: 1. The CDR3 is 16 amino acids. CDR3 nucleotide sequence: TGTGCCAGCAGCTTAGGACTAGCGGGAGGGCCCGGGGAGCTGTTTTTT. Protein sequence: CASSLGLAGGPGELFF.

The chain couples TRBV9 to TRBJ2-2; D unresolved. V lost 0 bases and J lost 4, with 4 bases in between. This CDR3 has 13 residues. Germline CDR1 SGDLS, CDR2 YYNGEE. CDR3 region: CASSVVATGELFF. The CDR3 DNA reads TGTGCCAGCAGCGTAGTGGCCACCGGGGAGCTGTTTTTT. The entire variable domain, with the rest obtained from reference TRBV9 and TRBJ2-2, is as follows: DSGVTQTPKHLITATGQRVTLRCSPRSGDLSVYWYQQSLDQGLQFLIQYYNGEERAKGNILERFSAQQFPDLHSELNLSSLELGDSALYFCASSVVATGELFFGEGSRLTVL.

The chain is built from TRBV7-2 and TRBJ2-7; TRBD2 agrees at 13 bases. Trimming at V came to 4 bases and at J to 3 bases, leaving 3 bases not matched to a gene. This CDR3 is built from 15 residues. In germline, CDR1 is SGHTA, CDR2 FQGNSA. CDR3 DNA sequence: TGTGCCAGCAGCTCCTGGACTAGCGGGAGCTACGAGCAGTACTTC. Its protein is CASSSWTSGSYEQYF.

There are a few counts of this clone. This chain joins TRBV11-2 and TRBJ1-1; 7 bases match TRBD1. Germline loops: CDR1 SGHAT, CDR2 FQNNGV. CDR3 length: 16 amino acids. The ends lost 2 bases at V and 2 bases at J; junction bases unmatched: 8. This chain's CDR3 is CASSLQWGQPNTEAFF. CDR3 nucleotide sequence: TGTGCCAGCAGCTTACAGTGGGGACAGCCTAACACTGAAGCTTTCTTT.

The chain has TRBV29-1 and TRBJ2-2; 13 bases match TRBD2. J lost 8 bases, V lost 6 bases, and 6 bases had no gene match. The germline CDR1 and CDR2 sequences are SQVTM and ANQGSEA. This CDR3 has 14 residues. As DNA, the CDR3 is TGCAGCGTGGGGACTAGCGGGGTGGGAGGGGAGCTGTTTTTT. Translated, it gives CSVGTSGVGGELFF.

The rearrangement uses TRBV7-2 and TRBJ2-1, with 9 bases fitting TRBD2. The CDR3 is 16 amino acids. With V trimmed by 5 bases and J by 9 bases, 14 bases remained unmatched. The germline V gene has CDR1 SGHTA and CDR2 FQGNSA. The CDR3 loop reads CASSVGPAGGRAEQFF. CDR3 bases: TGTGCCAGCAGCGTAGGCCCCGCGGGAGGGAGGGCTGAGCAGTTCTTC.

This CDR3 is CASSDGTSTGELFF. DNA for the CDR3: TGTGCCAGCAGTGACGGGACTAGCACCGGGGAGCTGTTTTTT. The chain uses TRBV6-4 and TRBJ2-2; 8 bases align to TRBD2. This CDR3 has 14 amino acids. After removal of 2 bases from V and 4 bases from J, the junction contained 0 bases not matched to a gene. Germline V gene sequence: CDR1 MRHNA, CDR2 SNTAGT.

The rearrangement links TRBV6-4 to TRBJ1-1, with D unclear. The CDR3 has 13 amino acids. Per germline, CDR1 MRHNA and CDR2 SNTAGT. The V end was cut by 8 bases, the J end by 0 bases, with 10 bases between. CDR3 residues: CASPLQMNTEAFF. The CDR3 coding sequence is TGTGCCAGCCCTTTACAGATGAACACTGAAGCTTTCTTT.

The chain employs TRBV20-1 and TRBJ1-1; D gene ambiguous. This CDR3 is 9 amino acids long. Germline V lookup: CDR1 DFQATT, CDR2 SNEGSKA (reference sequence). Trimming shortened V by 8 bases and J by 4 bases, and 5 bases separated the two germline ends. The CDR3, as DNA: TGCAGTCCACTCACTGAAGCTTTCTTT. It codes for CSPLTEAFF.

This clone was seen a single time. The sample holds other DNA sequences that translate to the same CDR3. The rearrangement joins TRBV5-1 to TRBJ2-2; D gene uncertain. The CDR3 sequence is 14 residues long. The germline CDR1 and CDR2 sequences are SGHRS and YFSETQ. Trimming took 1 base from V and 1 from J, leaving 5 bases between them. The CDR3 region has the DNA TGCGCCAGCAGCTTGTCGGGGAACACCGGGGAGCTGTTTTTT. As protein: CASSLSGNTGELFF.